Described below is a single TCR beta chain sequence and its context. This sample was taken from a study of cytomegalovirus exposure and HLA in healthy donors. The V and J ends lost 5 bases and 2 bases respectively, with 9 bases between them. The CDR3 runs to 13 residues. Germline CDR1 reads SNHLY; CDR2 reads FYNNEI. 13 Jbeta primers and 60 Vbeta primers were used for the PCR. Original methodology: As a later analysis found, there were around 86 million unique TCR beta chains, of which 8.5 million to 13 million were shared. Only in-frame clones appear in the TCRdb table, and some are missing; sequencing was by immunoSEQ multiplex PCR. Clone size and the V and J calls come from that table; the DNA yielded D and trimming. The sample includes 130,000 or so clones, roughly four fifths of them seen just once.

This TCR was sampled from a woman aged 18-29 years in good health and CMV-seronegative. Specimen: PBMCs. This chain joins TRBV2 and TRBJ2-5; tentative D call: TRBD1 (5 bases). This CDR3 is CASSSTAQETQYF. DNA for the CDR3: TGTGCCAGCAGTTCGACAGCGCAAGAGACCCAGTACTTC. The variable domain in full, completed from reference TRBV2 and TRBJ2-5, reads EPEVTQTPSHQVTQMGQEVILRCVPISNHLYFYWYRQILGQKVEFLVSFYNNEISEKSEIFDDQFSVERPDGSNFTLKIRSTKLEDSAMYFCASSSTAQETQYFGPGTRLLVL.